The 23 T cell receptor beta chains below come from one sample, sequenced in a study of cytomegalovirus exposure and HLA in healthy donors. Researchers ran the PCR with 60 Vbeta and 13 Jbeta primers. Data came from immunoSEQ multiplex PCR; TCRdb stores just in-frame clones and leaves some out. The sample lists approximately 50,000 clones; about four fifths were seen once. The specimen sequenced was PBMCs. The receptors were gathered from a boy younger than 18 in good health and CMV-seropositive.

This clone was seen only a few times. The gene calls are TRBV6-8 and TRBJ1-5; the D gene is possibly TRBD1 (5 bases). Germline V gene sequence: CDR1 MNHGY, CDR2 SAAAGT. V lost 0 bases, J lost 5 bases, and 11 bases lay in between. The CDR3 runs to 15 residues. The CDR3 spells CASSYSGGRDQPQHF. The DNA of the CDR3 is TGTGCCAGCAGTTACTCGGGGGGGAGGGATCAGCCCCAGCATTTT.

This clone was seen a few times. This rearrangement joins TRBV5-1 to TRBJ2-7; 10 bases are shared with TRBD1. J gave up 7 bases and V 3 bases, and 7 bases lay outside the gene matches. This CDR3 contains 14 residues. CDR1 is SGHRS, CDR2 YFSETQ, per germline. CDR3: CASSWGQGTGEQYF. The CDR3 region has the DNA TGCGCCAGCAGCTGGGGACAGGGGACAGGGGAGCAGTACTTC.

The table lists this clone with a few counts. The V and J genes are TRBV4-1 and TRBJ1-6; possible D gene TRBD1, 5 bases. The germline gives CDR1 MGHRA, CDR2 YSYEKL. CDR3 length: 13 amino acids. Trimming pared 1 base from V and 12 bases from J, leaving 10 bases between. CDR3 sequence reads: CASSQVQGQPLHF. CDR3 bases: TGCGCCAGCAGCCAAGTGCAGGGTCAACCCCTCCACTTT.

The chain joins TRBV27 to TRBJ1-6; a weak D match, TRBD1 (5 bases). Trimming shortened V by 4 bases and J by 13 bases, and 20 bases separated the two germline ends. CDR3 length: 15 residues. Germline lookup yields CDR1 MNHEY and CDR2 SMNVEV (reference sequence). The CDR3 here is CASSSLGPVGGPLHF. The CDR3 DNA is TGTGCCAGCAGTTCACTGGGCCCCGTCGGGGGTCCCCTCCACTTT.

The chain joins TRBV2 to TRBJ2-7; 8 positions agree with TRBD1. This CDR3 comprises 14 residues. CDR1 SNHLY and CDR2 FYNNEI come from the germline V gene. V dropped 9 bases and J dropped 7; count of bases not matched to a gene: 14. The chain's CDR3 is CARTREDRAGEQYF. For the CDR3, the DNA is TGTGCCAGGACCCGTGAGGACAGGGCAGGGGAGCAGTACTTC.

This chain uses TRBV19 with TRBJ1-1, with D uncertain. Germline CDR1 and CDR2: LNHDA and SQIVND (reference sequence). V was clipped by 11 bases and J by 4 bases, with 17 bases between them. CDR3 length: 13 amino acids. The CDR3 coding sequence is TGTGCCTCCCGGGTCCGGTCGGGCACTGAAGCTTTCTTT. Protein: CASRVRSGTEAFF. Using reference TRBV19 and TRBJ1-1 for the parts outside the CDR3, the full variable domain is DGGITQSPKYLFRKEGQNVTLSCEQNLNHDAMYWYRQDPGQGLRLIYYSQIVNDFQKGDIAEGYSVSREKKESFPLTVTSAQKNPTAFYLCASRVRSGTEAFFGQGTRLTVV.

The chain links TRBV7-2 to TRBJ2-7; TRBD2 agrees at 13 bases. Looked up from germline, CDR1 is SGHTA and CDR2 is FQGNSA. Unmatched junction bases numbered 1, after V lost 4 bases and J lost 4 bases. The CDR3 has 14 residues. The CDR3 is CASSSGLAGYEQYF. In DNA, the CDR3 is TGTGCCAGCAGCTCGGGACTAGCGGGGTACGAGCAGTACTTC.

The chain combines TRBV9 with TRBJ2-5; 8 bases line up with TRBD2. V shed 2 bases and J 1 base; nucleotides not matched to a gene: 4. From germline, CDR1 is SGDLS and CDR2 YYNGEE. The CDR3 totals 15 residues. The CDR3 region is CASSVGGGSQETQYF. The CDR3 DNA follows: TGTGCCAGCAGCGTCGGGGGGGGGTCCCAAGAGACCCAGTACTTC.

The V and J genes are TRBV9 and TRBJ2-5, with 7 bases that match TRBD1. The end of the DNA aligns better with TRBJ2-7, so the J call may be wrong. CDR1 and CDR2 from the germline V gene are SGDLS and YYNGEE. The length of the CDR3 is 14 residues. CDR3 amino acids: CASSVGDRSYEQYF. CDR3 DNA sequence: TGTGCCAGCAGCGTAGGGGACAGATCCTACGAGCAGTACTTC.

This chain connects TRBV7-9 to TRBJ1-1; D unclear. The CDR3 is 13 residues long. Germline V lookup: CDR1 SEHNR, CDR2 FQNEAQ (reference sequence). With 8 bases removed from V and 0 bases from J, the gap between germline ends came to 10 bases. The CDR3 sequence is CASDRSLNTEAFF. The CDR3 DNA reads as TGTGCCAGCGATCGGTCCTTGAACACTGAAGCTTTCTTT.

J is TRBJ2-7 and V is TRBV6-6; D might be TRBD1 (6 bases). V was shortened by 5 bases and J by 5 bases, with 16 bases between the two germline ends. Germline V gene data show CDR1 as MNHNY and CDR2 as SVGAGI (reference sequence). The CDR3 is made up of 14 amino acids. This CDR3 is CASSAHRDTNEQYF. The CDR3 nucleotides read TGTGCCAGCAGTGCCCACAGGGATACCAACGAGCAGTACTTC.

The CDR3 nucleotides read TGTGCCACCAGCAGGAGGGAGGACATTCTGTTTTTT. Its translation: CATSRREDILFF. V gene TRBV15 combines with J gene TRBJ1-4; TRBD1 is a possible D gene (5 bases). Deletions cut 3 bases from V and 14 bases from J, with 13 bases between. The CDR3 loop spans 12 amino acids. From germline, CDR1 is LNHNV and CDR2 YYDKDF (reference sequence).

This clone was counted a single time. The chain carries TRBV13 and TRBJ2-7, with 12 nucleotides matching TRBD2. Germline CDR1 and CDR2: PRHDT and FYEKMQ (reference sequence). This CDR3 has 16 residues. J lost 1 base, V lost 5 bases, and 6 bases had no gene match. The CDR3 is CASSPRLAGASYEQYF. The CDR3 bases are TGTGCCAGCAGCCCCAGACTAGCGGGGGCGTCCTACGAGCAGTACTTC.

The chain uses TRBV2 and TRBJ1-5, with D perhaps TRBD1 (6 bases). V shed 5 bases and J shed 9 bases, with 14 bases lying between them. CDR1 is SNHLY and CDR2 is FYNNEI in the germline V gene. The CDR3 runs to 13 residues. The CDR3, as DNA: TGTGCCAGCAGTTCGGGGGGGGGCACGCCCCAGCATTTT. It encodes CASSSGGGTPQHF.

This chain connects TRBV9 to TRBJ2-7, with TRBD1 identical over 11 bases. Germline CDR1 SGDLS, CDR2 YYNGEE. Trimming cost V 0 bases and J 3 bases; bases outside gene matches: 5. The CDR3 has 16 residues. CDR3 amino acids: CASSVARDRGDYEQYF. Written as DNA, the CDR3 is TGTGCCAGCAGCGTAGCTCGGGACAGGGGGGACTACGAGCAGTACTTC.

This clone was detected once. This sequence joins TRBV18 and TRBJ2-7, with TRBD2 matching 7 bases. V was pared by 3 bases and J by 7 bases, with 12 bases of the junction left unmatched. The CDR3 covers 15 residues. CDR1 and CDR2 (germline): KGHSH, LQKENI. This chain's CDR3 is CASSPGGATSLEQYF. CDR3 sequence (DNA): TGTGCCAGCTCACCGGGAGGGGCGACCAGCTTAGAGCAGTACTTC.

The rearrangement joins TRBV19 to TRBJ1-4, with D tentatively TRBD1 (5 bases). The CDR3 runs to 14 residues. Trimming took off 5 bases at V and 5 bases at J, with 12 bases between the two ends. The V gene's germline CDR1 is LNHDA and CDR2 SQIVND (reference sequence). Here the CDR3 DNA reads TGTGCCAGTAGTGAGACAGTGCCGAATGAAAAACTGTTTTTT. It specifies CASSETVPNEKLFF.

The chain couples TRBV11-1 to TRBJ2-7; D perhaps matches TRBD2 (6 bases). V lost 5 bases, J lost 1 base, and 15 bases lay in between. The CDR3 is made up of 15 amino acids. Germline V gives CDR1 SGHAT, CDR2 FQDESV (reference sequence). The CDR3 loop reads CASSPPGRGSYEQYF. As DNA, the CDR3 is TGTGCCAGCAGCCCGCCAGGGCGGGGTTCCTACGAGCAGTACTTC.

V gene TRBV5-1 combines with J gene TRBJ2-6; a weak D match, TRBD2 (6 bases). Trimming removed 1 base at V and 2 bases at J, with 10 bases between. The CDR3 contains 16 residues. Germline-derived CDR1 and CDR2 are SGHRS and YFSETQ. In DNA form, the CDR3 reads TGCGCCAGCAGCTTGAGTGGGGGGACTGGGGCCAACGTCCTGACTTTC. Its protein product is CASSLSGGTGANVLTF. Filled out from reference TRBV5-1 and TRBJ2-6, the complete variable domain reads KAGVTQTPRYLIKTRGQQVTLSCSPISGHRSVSWYQQTPGQGLQFLFEYFSETQRNKGNFPGRFSGRQFSNSRSEMNVSTLELGDSALYLCASSLSGGTGANVLTFGAGSRLTVL.

The chain is built from TRBV6-1 and TRBJ1-1, with D maybe TRBD1 (6 bases). Deletions cut 2 bases from V and 2 bases from J, with 12 bases between. CDR1 and CDR2 from the germline V gene are MNHNS and SASEGT. The CDR3 totals 15 residues. The CDR3 spells CASSELGTSNTEAFF. The CDR3 bases are TGTGCCAGCAGTGAATTAGGGACATCTAACACTGAAGCTTTCTTT.

The rearrangement links TRBV4-2 to TRBJ1-2; possibly TRBD1 for D (6 bases). V lost 0 bases, J lost 7 bases, and 15 bases lay in between. This CDR3 has 15 residues. Germline assignment: CDR1 LGHNA and CDR2 YNFKEQ. Here the CDR3 DNA reads TGTGCCAGCAGCCAAGATCGGCCAGGGGTGGGTGGCTACACCTTC. Protein sequence: CASSQDRPGVGGYTF.

This chain connects TRBV5-5 to TRBJ2-2; perhaps TRBD1 as D (6 bases). Trimming removed 2 bases from V and 2 bases from J, with 10 bases in between. The CDR3 has 15 residues. Germline CDR1 SGHKS, CDR2 YYEKEE (reference sequence). CDR3 bases: TGTGCCAGCAGCTTCACAGGGTTAAACACCGGGGAGCTGTTTTTT. It specifies CASSFTGLNTGELFF. The entire variable domain, with the rest obtained from reference TRBV5-5 and TRBJ2-2, is as follows: DAGVTQSPTHLIKTRGQQVTLRCSPISGHKSVSWYQQVLGQGPQFIFQYYEKEERGRGNFPDRFSARQFPNYSSELNVNALLLGDSALYLCASSFTGLNTGELFFGEGSRLTVL.

The CDR3 region is CATGARENNEQFF. The CDR3 DNA follows: TGTGCCACCGGGGCGCGGGAGAACAATGAGCAGTTCTTC. This sequence joins TRBV10-3 and TRBJ2-1; 7 bases are shared with TRBD2. This CDR3 is 13 amino acids long. V lost 10 bases and J lost 5; bases outside the gene matches: 8. Germline assignment: CDR1 ENHRY and CDR2 SYGVKD.